This TCR beta chain stems from a study of T cell responses to AZD1222 COVID-19 vaccine. General observations from the study: Spike was spanned by vaccine-associated CD4 TCRs, with dominance at 160-218 and 743-854. Of spike-specific TCRs, nearly half reportedly target regions left unmutated in variants. Two AZD1222 administrations were followed by greater Spike-specific TCR breadth and depth.

A remark on this clone: Antigen: not known.

Generated by immunoSEQ multiplex PCR, the TCRdb table keeps only in-frame clones and is missing some. The data contain approximately 93,000 clones, about 92% of them singletons. Germline V CDR1 and CDR2: SGDLS, YYNGEE. CDR3 length: 13 residues. V dropped 4 bases and J dropped 5 bases, with 12 bases sitting between them. This clonotype originated in an adult who received the AZD1222 COVID-19 vaccine. J is TRBJ1-1 and V is TRBV9, with D perhaps TRBD1 (5 bases). Sequencing was performed on peripheral blood, taken 28 days after the second AZD1222 dose. CDR3: CASSLGGRTEAFF. The CDR3 DNA reads TGTGCCAGCAGCCTGGGGGGACGAACTGAAGCTTTCTTT.